Detailed here is one T cell receptor beta chain. This clonotype appeared many times. Its antigen remains undetermined. No quality values exist for individual bases; no much larger clone is one base distant. V was cut back by 0 bases and J by 0 bases, leaving a gap of 10 bases between them. The germline V gene provides CDR1 MDHEN and CDR2 SYDVKM. The CDR3 sequence holds 16 residues, the cysteine and phenylalanine included. Kept here is only the CDR3 DNA, which spans 48 bases and is read in frame from base 1. This sample was included in a study of T-cell reconstitution after alpha-beta-depleted transplantation in children (dated by TCRdb to the mid-2010s). Study-level background: Using TCR repertoire profiling, the study quantitatively followed how T-cell immune reconstitution unfolded in children after TCRalphabeta/CD19-depleted allogeneic hematopoietic cell transplantation. The research as a whole found: Over subsequent months, a decline in hyperexpanded clone frequencies was noted, and after one year, T-cell counts and TCRbeta diversity were mostly ascribed to newly produced T cells. The apparently early alphabetaT-cell count recovery about two months after transplant was reportedly dependent on only several hundred rapidly expanded clones derived from non-depleted graft cells. In some patients, high TCRbeta diversity at day 60 was attributed to recipient T cells and intrathymic progenitors that had survived conditioning.

Libraries came from PCR. Sequencing relied on an Illumina HiSeq 2500. To normalize quantification of the TCRbeta repertoire, the TCR libraries were built with molecular barcoding that relied on unique molecular identifiers. TCRdb reanalyzed the raw reads on its own, using fastp at Q25 for trimming and MiXCR for clone calling, and kept in-frame beta chains. Entries are consolidated by CDR3 protein sequence, retaining the most common genes and DNA. This sample gives hundreds of thousands of distinct CDR3 sequences in total; 10% of them show up just once. Roughly 2.1% of the sample is held by the ten biggest clonotypes. In light of the paper, this sample's treatment or condition label describes: allogeneic hematopoietic cell transplantation with graft depleted of TCRalphabeta T cells and CD19 B cells. The children who served as transplant recipients had been given grafts of TCRalphabeta/CD19-depleted allogeneic hematopoietic cells.

The sample in question was PBMCs, obtained before TCRalphabeta/CD19-depleted stem cell transplant. This sequence was found in a child younger than 10 with inherited bone marrow failure, due to receive a stem cell transplant. The chain is assembled from TRBV28 and TRBJ2-3; a tentative D match to TRBD2 spans 6 bases. The CDR3 has the sequence CASSLWEGVSTDTQYF. The DNA sequence is TGTGCCAGCAGTTTATGGGAGGGTGTTAGCACAGATACGCAGTATTTT. Where the CDR3 stops, the reference TRBV28 and TRBJ2-3 genes take over; the full variable domain is DVKVTQSSRYLVKRTGEKVFLECVQDMDHENMFWYRQDPGLGLRLIYFSYDVKMKEKGDIPEGYSVSREKKERFSLILESASTNQTSMYLCASSLWEGVSTDTQYFGPGTRLTVL.